Listed below are T cell receptor beta chains from one sample, sequenced in a study of human T cells and chemical hapten exposure. TCRdb re-called the RACE reads through MiXCR, storing one row per CDR3 protein. Among roughly 130,000 distinct CDR3 sequences listed, about 9.4% were seen once. The sequencing input was whole blood. The receptor set was obtained from a male donor in good health. Some clones in this sample may be carry-over from other donors' samples. The CDR3 runs from the conserved cysteine through the conserved F or W. The D gene is left open where the match is weak. Not every row has a clone size; where given, it reads once, few, many or a size class.

j_call,clone_size,v_call,d_call,cdr3_aa,cdr3_nt
TRBJ2-7,few,TRBV4-3,.,CASSQETERSYEQYF,TGCGCCAGCAGCCAAGAGACAGAAAGGTCGTACGAGCAGTACTTC
TRBJ1-4,few,TRBV10-3,TRBD1,CASGQGGTNEKLFF,TGTGCCTCGGGACAGGGGGGAACTAATGAAAAACTGTTTTTT
TRBJ2-7,few,TRBV6-1,.,CASNIYYEQYF,TGTGCCAGCAATATCTACTACGAGCAGTACTTC
TRBJ1-1,many,TRBV12-3/TRBV12-4,.,CASSFRLRVLEAAFF,TGTGCCAGCAGTTTTCGTTTGAGGGTGCTTGAGGCGGCTTTCTTT
TRBJ1-2,few,TRBV12-3/TRBV12-4,TRBD1,CASSLATGVGGYTF,TGTGCCAGCAGTTTGGCGACAGGGGTGGGAGGCTACACCTTC
TRBJ2-3,few,TRBV6-5,.,CASSSVRGGTDTQYF,TGTGCCAGCAGTTCGGTCCGCGGGGGCACAGATACGCAGTATTTT
TRBJ2-1,few,TRBV24-1,.,CATSDYNEQFF,TGTGCCACCAGTGACTACAATGAGCAGTTCTTC
TRBJ2-3,.,TRBV11-1,TRBD1,CASSPGQGSTDTQYF,TGTGCCAGCAGCCCGGGACAGGGGTCCACAGATACGCAGTATTTT
TRBJ1-1,few,TRBV12-3/TRBV12-4,.,CASSFLRGDTEAFF,TGTGCCAGCAGTTTTTTGCGGGGCGACACTGAAGCTTTCTTT
TRBJ2-3,few,TRBV5-1,TRBD1,CASSLAGAGTGLQDTQYF,TGCGCCAGCAGCTTGGCCGGAGCCGGGACAGGGTTACAAGATACGCAGTATTTT
TRBJ2-3,.,TRBV6-5,TRBD2,CASSFGTSGRGDTQYF,TGTGCCAGCAGTTTCGGGACTAGCGGGAGGGGAGATACGCAGTATTTT
TRBJ1-1,few,TRBV4-3,TRBD1,CASSQRTGSNTEAFF,TGCGCCAGCAGCCAACGGACAGGGTCAAACACTGAAGCTTTCTTT
TRBJ2-3,many,TRBV19,.,CASRRQEIRTDTQYF,TGTGCCAGTAGGAGACAAGAAATCCGCACAGATACGCAGTATTTT
TRBJ2-1,.,TRBV28,.,CASEAAGVQFF,TGTGCCAGTGAGGCGGCAGGCGTGCAGTTCTTC
TRBJ2-5,few,TRBV2,.,CASSERRTPQETQYF,TGTGCCAGCAGTGAAAGGAGGACACCTCAAGAGACCCAGTACTTC
TRBJ2-5,.,TRBV27,TRBD1,CASSPAGGGLETQYF,TGTGCCAGCAGTCCCGCAGGGGGTGGTTTGGAGACCCAGTACTTC
TRBJ1-3,.,TRBV9,.,CASSVGPLSGNTIYF,TGTGCCAGCAGCGTAGGTCCACTTTCTGGAAACACCATATATTTT
TRBJ2-1,.,TRBV7-9,TRBD2,CASSSPRRGIDNEQFF,TGTGCCAGCAGCTCCCCAAGGCGGGGGATCGACAATGAGCAGTTCTTC
TRBJ2-3,.,TRBV9,.,CASSVGDGDTQYF,TGTGCCAGCAGCGTAGGGGACGGAGATACGCAGTATTTT
TRBJ2-5,few,TRBV28,.,CASSLNRVQETQYF,TGTGCCAGCAGTCTAAACAGGGTCCAAGAGACCCAGTACTTC
TRBJ2-6,few,TRBV7-3,TRBD1,CASSLTGQGSPGANVLTF,TGTGCCAGCAGCTTAACTGGACAGGGATCCCCTGGGGCCAACGTCCTGACTTTC
TRBJ2-7,.,TRBV6-5,TRBD2,CASSTSGGFYEQYF,TGTGCCAGCAGTACTAGCGGAGGGTTCTACGAGCAGTACTTC
TRBJ2-7,few,TRBV10-2,.,CASSDMWGSASYEQYF,TGCGCCAGCAGTGATATGTGGGGGTCCGCCTCCTACGAGCAGTACTTC
TRBJ1-2,.,TRBV28,TRBD1,CASTQGGLGYGYTF,TGTGCCAGCACCCAGGGGGGCTTGGGATATGGCTACACCTTC
TRBJ2-1,many,TRBV5-1,TRBD2,CASSLNRLADYNEQFF,TGCGCCAGCAGCTTGAACAGGCTAGCGGACTACAATGAGCAGTTCTTC
TRBJ1-2,few,TRBV12-3/TRBV12-4,TRBD1,CASSLDRGKNGYTF,TGTGCCAGCAGTTTAGACAGGGGAAAAAATGGCTACACCTTC
TRBJ1-3,few,TRBV2,.,CASSRRGRSSGNTIYF,TGTGCCAGCAGCCGTCGGGGCAGAAGCTCTGGAAACACCATATATTTT
TRBJ2-3,few,TRBV27,.,CASSFIGDTQYF,TGTGCCAGCAGTTTTATCGGGGATACGCAGTATTTT